This T cell receptor beta chain stems from a study of CD8 T cells in Susac syndrome. Reverse transcription of roughly 0.45 to 1 ug RNA used random hexamers. MiXCR, run by TCRdb on the immunoSEQ multiplex PCR reads, gives a single entry per CDR3 protein. The sample consists of around 79,000 distinct CDR3 sequences, around 94% of them appearing once. The CDR3 is 12 amino acids. CDR1 is MNHEY and CDR2 is SMNVEV in the germline V gene (reference sequence). V dropped 5 bases and J dropped 7 bases, with 11 bases sitting between them. The V call is TRBV27, the J call TRBJ1-1; perhaps TRBD1 as D (5 bases). The TCR comes from a human donor with Susac syndrome. Material: CD8+ T cells from PBMCs. This CDR3 reads CASSLPGGEAFF. The CDR3 DNA sequence: TGTGCCAGCAGTCTCCCTGGGGGTGAAGCTTTCTTT.